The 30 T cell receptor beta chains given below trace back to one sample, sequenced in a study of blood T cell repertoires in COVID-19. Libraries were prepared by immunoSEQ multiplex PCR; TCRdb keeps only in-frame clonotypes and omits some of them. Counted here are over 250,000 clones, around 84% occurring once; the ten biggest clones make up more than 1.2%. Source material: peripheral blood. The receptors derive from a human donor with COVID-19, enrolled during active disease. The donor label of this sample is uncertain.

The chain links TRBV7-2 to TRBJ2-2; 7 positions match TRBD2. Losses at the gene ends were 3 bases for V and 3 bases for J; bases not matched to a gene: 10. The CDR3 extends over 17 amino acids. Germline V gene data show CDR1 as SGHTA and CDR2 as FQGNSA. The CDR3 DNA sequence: TGTGCCAGCAGCTTGGGCCGGGGCCTAGCGGACACCGGGGAGCTGTTTTTT. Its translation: CASSLGRGLADTGELFF.

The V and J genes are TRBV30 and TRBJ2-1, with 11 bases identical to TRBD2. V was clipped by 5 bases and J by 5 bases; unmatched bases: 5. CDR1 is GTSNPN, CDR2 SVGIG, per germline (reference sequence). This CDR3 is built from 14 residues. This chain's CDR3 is CAWAGTSGHNEQFF. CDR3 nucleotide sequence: TGTGCCTGGGCAGGGACTAGCGGTCACAATGAGCAGTTCTTC.

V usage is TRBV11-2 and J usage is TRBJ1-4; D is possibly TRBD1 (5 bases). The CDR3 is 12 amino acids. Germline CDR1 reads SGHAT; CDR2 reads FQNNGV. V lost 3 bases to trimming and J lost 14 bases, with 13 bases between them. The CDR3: CASSLAGDGLFF. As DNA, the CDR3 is TGTGCCAGCAGCTTGGCGGGGGATGGGCTGTTTTTT.

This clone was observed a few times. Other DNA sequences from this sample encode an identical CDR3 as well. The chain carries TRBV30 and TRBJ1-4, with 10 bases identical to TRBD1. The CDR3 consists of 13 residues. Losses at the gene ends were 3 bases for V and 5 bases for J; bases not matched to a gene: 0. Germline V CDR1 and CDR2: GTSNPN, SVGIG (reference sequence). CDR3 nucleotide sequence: TGTGCCTGGAGGGACAGGGGGAATGAAAAACTGTTTTTT. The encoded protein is CAWRDRGNEKLFF. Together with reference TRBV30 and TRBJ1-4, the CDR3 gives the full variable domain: SQTIHQWPATLVQPVGSPLSLECTVEGTSNPNLYWYRQAAGRGLQLLFYSVGIGQISSEVPQNLSASRPQDRQFILSSKKLLLSDSGFYLCAWRDRGNEKLFFGSGTQLSVL.

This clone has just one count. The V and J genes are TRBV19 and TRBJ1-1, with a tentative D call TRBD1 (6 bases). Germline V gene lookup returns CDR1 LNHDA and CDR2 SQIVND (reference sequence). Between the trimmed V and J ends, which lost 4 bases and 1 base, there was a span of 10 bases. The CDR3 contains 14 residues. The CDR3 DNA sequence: TGTGCCAGTAGTAAACGGACAGAGAACACTGAAGCTTTCTTT. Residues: CASSKRTENTEAFF.

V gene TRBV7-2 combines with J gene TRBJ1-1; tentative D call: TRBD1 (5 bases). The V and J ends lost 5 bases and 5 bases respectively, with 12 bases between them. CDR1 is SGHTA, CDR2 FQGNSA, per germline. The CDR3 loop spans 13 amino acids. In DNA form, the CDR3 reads TGTGCCAGCAGCCCTTGGGGGGGGACTGAAGCTTTCTTT. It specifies CASSPWGGTEAFF.

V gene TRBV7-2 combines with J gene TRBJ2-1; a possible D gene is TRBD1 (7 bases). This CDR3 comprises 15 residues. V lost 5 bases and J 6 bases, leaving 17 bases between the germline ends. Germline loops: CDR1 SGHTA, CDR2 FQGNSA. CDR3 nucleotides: TGTGCCAGCAGCCGGATCAGGGGGGCGGGCAATGAGCAGTTCTTC. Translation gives CASSRIRGAGNEQFF.

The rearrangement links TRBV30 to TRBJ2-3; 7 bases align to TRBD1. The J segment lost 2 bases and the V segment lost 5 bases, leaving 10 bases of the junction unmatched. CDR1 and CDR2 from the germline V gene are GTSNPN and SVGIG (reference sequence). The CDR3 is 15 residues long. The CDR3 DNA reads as TGTGCCTGGGGACAGACAGGGCAGGCCACAGATACGCAGTATTTT. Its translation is CAWGQTGQATDTQYF.

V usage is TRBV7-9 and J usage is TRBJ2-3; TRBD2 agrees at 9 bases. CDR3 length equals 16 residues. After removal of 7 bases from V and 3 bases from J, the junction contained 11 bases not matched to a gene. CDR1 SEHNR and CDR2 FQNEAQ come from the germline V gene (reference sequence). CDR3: CASTPRLAAITDTQYF. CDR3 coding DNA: TGTGCCAGCACCCCAAGACTAGCGGCCATTACAGATACGCAGTATTTT.

This CDR3 is CASSQGDRNSPLHF. CDR3 DNA: TGTGCCAGCAGCCAAGGCGACAGGAATTCACCCCTCCACTTT. This chain uses TRBV3-1 (or the pseudogene TRBV3-2) with TRBJ1-6, with D possibly matching TRBD1 (6 bases). The V gene lost 1 base and the J gene lost 7 bases, with 8 bases spanning the gap. Germline values: CDR1 LGHDT, CDR2 YNNKEL (reference sequence). The length of the CDR3 is 14 residues.

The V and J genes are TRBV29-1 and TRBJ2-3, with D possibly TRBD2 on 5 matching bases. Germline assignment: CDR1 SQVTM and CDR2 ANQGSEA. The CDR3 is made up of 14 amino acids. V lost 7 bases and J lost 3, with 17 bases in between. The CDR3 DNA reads TGCAGCGCTTCGACGTGGACGGGGACAGATACGCAGTATTTT. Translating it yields CSASTWTGTDTQYF.

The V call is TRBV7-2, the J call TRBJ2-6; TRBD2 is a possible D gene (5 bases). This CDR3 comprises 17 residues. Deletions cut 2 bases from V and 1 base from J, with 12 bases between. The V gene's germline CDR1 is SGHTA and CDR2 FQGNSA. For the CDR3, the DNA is TGTGCCAGCAGCTTAAGCACTAGTGGGTCTGGGGCCAACGTCCTGACTTTC. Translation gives CASSLSTSGSGANVLTF.

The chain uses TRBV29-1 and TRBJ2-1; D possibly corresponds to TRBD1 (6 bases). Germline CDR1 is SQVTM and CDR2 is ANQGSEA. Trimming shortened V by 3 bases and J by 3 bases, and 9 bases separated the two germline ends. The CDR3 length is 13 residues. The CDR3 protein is CSVDIGGYNEQFF. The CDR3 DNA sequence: TGCAGCGTTGATATAGGGGGCTACAATGAGCAGTTCTTC.

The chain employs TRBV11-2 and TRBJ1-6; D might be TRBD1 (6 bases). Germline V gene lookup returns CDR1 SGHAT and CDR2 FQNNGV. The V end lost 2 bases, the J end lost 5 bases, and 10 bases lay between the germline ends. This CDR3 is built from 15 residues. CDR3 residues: CASSLSQGHNSPLHF. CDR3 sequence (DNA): TGTGCCAGCAGCTTATCCCAGGGGCATAATTCACCCCTCCACTTT.

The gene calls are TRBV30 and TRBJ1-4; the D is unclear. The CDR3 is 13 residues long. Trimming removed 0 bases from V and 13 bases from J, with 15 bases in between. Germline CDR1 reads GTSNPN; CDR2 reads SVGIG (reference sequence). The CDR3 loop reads CAWSVHRIEGLFF. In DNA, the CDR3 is TGTGCCTGGAGTGTACACCGAATAGAGGGACTGTTTTTT.

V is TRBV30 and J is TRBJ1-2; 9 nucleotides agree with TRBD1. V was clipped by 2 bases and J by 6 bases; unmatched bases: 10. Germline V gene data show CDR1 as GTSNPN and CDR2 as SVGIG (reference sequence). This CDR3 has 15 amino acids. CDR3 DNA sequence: TGTGCCTGGAGTCCGCTGTTGGGACAGGGTAATGGCTACACCTTC. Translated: CAWSPLLGQGNGYTF.

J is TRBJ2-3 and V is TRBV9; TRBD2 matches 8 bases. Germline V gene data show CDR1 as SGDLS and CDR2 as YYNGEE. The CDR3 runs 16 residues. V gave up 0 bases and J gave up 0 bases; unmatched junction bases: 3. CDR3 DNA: TGTGCCAGCAGCGTAGCCACTAGCGGTAGCACAGATACGCAGTATTTT. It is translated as CASSVATSGSTDTQYF. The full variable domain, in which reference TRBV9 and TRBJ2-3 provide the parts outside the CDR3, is DSGVTQTPKHLITATGQRVTLRCSPRSGDLSVYWYQQSLDQGLQFLIQYYNGEERAKGNILERFSAQQFPDLHSELNLSSLELGDSALYFCASSVATSGSTDTQYFGPGTRLTVL.

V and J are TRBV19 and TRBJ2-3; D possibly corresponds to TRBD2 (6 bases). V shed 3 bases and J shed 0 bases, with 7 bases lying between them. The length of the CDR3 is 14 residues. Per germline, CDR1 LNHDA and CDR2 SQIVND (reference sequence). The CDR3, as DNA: TGTGCCAGTAGTATTGGGACTAGCACAGATACGCAGTATTTT. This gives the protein CASSIGTSTDTQYF. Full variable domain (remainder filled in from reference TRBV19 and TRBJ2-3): DGGITQSPKYLFRKEGQNVTLSCEQNLNHDAMYWYRQDPGQGLRLIYYSQIVNDFQKGDIAEGYSVSREKKESFPLTVTSAQKNPTAFYLCASSIGTSTDTQYFGPGTRLTVL.

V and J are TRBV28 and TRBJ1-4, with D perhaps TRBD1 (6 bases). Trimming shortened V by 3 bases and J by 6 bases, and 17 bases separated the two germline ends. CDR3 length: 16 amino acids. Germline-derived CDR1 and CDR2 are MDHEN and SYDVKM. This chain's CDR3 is CASSFRGGLRYEKLFF. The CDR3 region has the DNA TGTGCCAGCAGTTTTAGGGGGGGGCTTCGATATGAAAAACTGTTTTTT.

The CDR3 nucleotides read TGCGCCAGCAGCTCGGGGGCTAGCGGGAGATACGAGCAGTACTTC. Translation: CASSSGASGRYEQYF. The chain employs TRBV5-1 and TRBJ2-7, with TRBD2 matching 10 bases. After removal of 3 bases from V and 4 bases from J, the junction contained 7 bases not matched to a gene. The CDR3 totals 15 residues. CDR1 SGHRS and CDR2 YFSETQ come from the germline V gene. The full variable domain, in which reference TRBV5-1 and TRBJ2-7 provide the parts outside the CDR3, is KAGVTQTPRYLIKTRGQQVTLSCSPISGHRSVSWYQQTPGQGLQFLFEYFSETQRNKGNFPGRFSGRQFSNSRSEMNVSTLELGDSALYLCASSSGASGRYEQYFGPGTRLTVT.

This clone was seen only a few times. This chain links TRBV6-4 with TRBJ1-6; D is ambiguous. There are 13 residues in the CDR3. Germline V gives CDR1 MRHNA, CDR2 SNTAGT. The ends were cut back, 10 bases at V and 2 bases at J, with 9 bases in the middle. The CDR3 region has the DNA TGTGCCATCACAGAAGCCTATAATTCACCCCTCCACTTT. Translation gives CAITEAYNSPLHF.

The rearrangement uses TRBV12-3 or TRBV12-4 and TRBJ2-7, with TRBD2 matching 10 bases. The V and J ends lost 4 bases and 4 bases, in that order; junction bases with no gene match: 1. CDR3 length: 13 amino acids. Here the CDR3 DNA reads TGTGCCAGCAGTTCTAGCGGGAGATACGAGCAGTACTTC. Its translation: CASSSSGRYEQYF.

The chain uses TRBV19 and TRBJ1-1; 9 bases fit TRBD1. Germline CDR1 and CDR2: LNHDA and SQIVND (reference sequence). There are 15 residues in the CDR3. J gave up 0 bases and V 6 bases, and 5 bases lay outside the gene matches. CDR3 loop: CASRDRTGVNTEAFF. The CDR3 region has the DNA TGTGCCAGTAGGGACAGGACAGGGGTGAACACTGAAGCTTTCTTT.

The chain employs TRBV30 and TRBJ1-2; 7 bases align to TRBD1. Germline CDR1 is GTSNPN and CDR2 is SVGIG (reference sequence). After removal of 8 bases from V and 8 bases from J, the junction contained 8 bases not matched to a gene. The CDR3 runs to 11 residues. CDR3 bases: TGTGCCCAGGGGGTCGGTTCGGGCTACACCTTC. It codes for CAQGVGSGYTF.

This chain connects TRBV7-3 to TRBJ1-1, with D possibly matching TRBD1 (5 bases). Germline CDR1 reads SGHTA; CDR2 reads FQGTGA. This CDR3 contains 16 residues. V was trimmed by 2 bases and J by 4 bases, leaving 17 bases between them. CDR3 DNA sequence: TGTGCCAGCAGCTTACAGGCAGGGCTGTACCGCACTGAAGCTTTCTTT. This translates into CASSLQAGLYRTEAFF.

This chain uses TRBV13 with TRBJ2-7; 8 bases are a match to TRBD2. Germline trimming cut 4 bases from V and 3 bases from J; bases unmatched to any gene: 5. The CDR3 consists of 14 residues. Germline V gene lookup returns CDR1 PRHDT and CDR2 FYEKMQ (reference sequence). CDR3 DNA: TGTGCCAGCAGCTCAAGCGGGAGTAACTACGAGCAGTACTTC. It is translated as CASSSSGSNYEQYF.

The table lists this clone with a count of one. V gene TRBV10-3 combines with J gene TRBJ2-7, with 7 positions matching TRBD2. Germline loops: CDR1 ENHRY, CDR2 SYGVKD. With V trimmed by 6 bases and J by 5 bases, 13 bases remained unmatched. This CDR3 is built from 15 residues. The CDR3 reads CAIRDSGEGHHEQYF. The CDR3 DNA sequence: TGTGCCATCAGAGACTCGGGGGAGGGCCATCACGAGCAGTACTTC.

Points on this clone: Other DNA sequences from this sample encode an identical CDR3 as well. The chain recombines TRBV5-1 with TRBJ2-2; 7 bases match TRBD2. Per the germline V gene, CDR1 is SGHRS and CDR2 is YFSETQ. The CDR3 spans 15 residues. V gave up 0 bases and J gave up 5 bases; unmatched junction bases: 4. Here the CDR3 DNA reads TGCGCCAGCAGCTTGGTGGGGACTAATACCGGGGAGCTGTTTTTT. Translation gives CASSLVGTNTGELFF.

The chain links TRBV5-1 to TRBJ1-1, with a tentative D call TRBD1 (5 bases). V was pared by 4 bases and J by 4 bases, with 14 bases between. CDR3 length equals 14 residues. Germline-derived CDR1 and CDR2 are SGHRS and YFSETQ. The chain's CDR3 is CASSLRQYGTEAFF. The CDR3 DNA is TGCGCCAGCAGCCTTCGACAGTATGGCACTGAAGCTTTCTTT.

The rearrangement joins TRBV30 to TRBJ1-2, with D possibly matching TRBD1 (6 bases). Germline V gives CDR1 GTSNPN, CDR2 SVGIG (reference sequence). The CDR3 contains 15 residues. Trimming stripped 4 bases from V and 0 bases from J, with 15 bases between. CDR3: CAWKRGLEANYGYTF. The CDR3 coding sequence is TGTGCCTGGAAAAGGGGGTTAGAAGCTAACTATGGCTACACCTTC.